This entry lists 14 T cell receptor beta chains sequenced from one sample in a study of cytomegalovirus exposure and HLA in healthy donors. Profiled with immunoSEQ multiplex PCR; TCRdb holds only in-frame clones, not every one. The data contain some 140,000 clones, about four fifths of them singletons. The sequencing sample was made of PBMCs. The receptors here all came from a woman aged 25 to 39 in good health and CMV-seronegative.

This clone has more than one count but fewer than ten. This chain joins TRBV20-1 and TRBJ1-3; D uncertain. This CDR3 is 11 amino acids long. Per germline, CDR1 DFQATT and CDR2 SNEGSKA (reference sequence). Written as DNA, the CDR3 is TGCAGCCTGGAACAGGGAAACACCATATATTTT. Amino acid sequence: CSLEQGNTIYF.

The J gene is TRBJ1-2, the V gene TRBV10-3, with TRBD1 matching over 7 bases. V was pared by 2 bases and J by 1 base, with 7 bases of the junction left unmatched. This CDR3 spans 16 amino acids. CDR1 and CDR2 (germline): ENHRY, SYGVKD. CDR3 protein: CAISEAGQALNYGYTF. The CDR3 region has the DNA TGTGCCATCAGTGAGGCCGGACAGGCCCTTAACTATGGCTACACCTTC.

This chain joins TRBV30 and TRBJ1-4, with TRBD1 matching over 9 bases. The V segment lost 3 bases and the J segment 8 bases; nucleotides outside the gene matches: 19. This CDR3 is built from 18 residues. CDR1 is GTSNPN and CDR2 is SVGIG in the germline V gene (reference sequence). The CDR3 sequence is CAWRSNPRRDRDEEKLFF. In DNA form, the CDR3 reads TGTGCCTGGAGATCAAATCCTAGGAGGGACAGGGATGAGGAAAAACTGTTTTTT. Using reference TRBV30 and TRBJ1-4 for the parts outside the CDR3, the full variable domain is SQTIHQWPATLVQPVGSPLSLECTVEGTSNPNLYWYRQAAGRGLQLLFYSVGIGQISSEVPQNLSASRPQDRQFILSSKKLLLSDSGFYLCAWRSNPRRDRDEEKLFFGSGTQLSVL.

The chain's CDR3 is CASSPSGQNYGYTF. In DNA form, the CDR3 reads TGTGCCAGCAGCCCATCGGGACAGAACTATGGCTACACCTTC. The rearrangement uses TRBV7-3 and TRBJ1-2, with 7 bases matching TRBD1. This CDR3 is built from 14 residues. The V segment lost 5 bases and the J segment 2 bases; nucleotides outside the gene matches: 5. The germline V gene has CDR1 SGHTA and CDR2 FQGTGA.

This clone appeared once. DNA for the CDR3: TGTGCCAGCAGCTTAGGTGGCAGTTTTAATGAAAAACTGTTTTTT. This sequence encodes CASSLGGSFNEKLFF. The chain is built from TRBV7-2 and TRBJ1-4; D is undetermined. Trimming removed 1 base at V and 4 bases at J, with 10 bases between. The CDR3 runs 15 residues. Germline V gene sequence: CDR1 SGHTA, CDR2 FQGNSA. Variable domain in full (rest from reference TRBV7-2 and TRBJ1-4): GAGVSQSPSNKVTEKGKDVELRCDPISGHTALYWYRQSLGQGLEFLIYFQGNSAPDKSGLPSDRFSAERTGGSVSTLTIQRTQQEDSAVYLCASSLGGSFNEKLFFGSGTQLSVL.

The J gene is TRBJ2-6, the V gene TRBV11-2, with 7 bases matching TRBD1. Trimming took 5 bases from V and 4 from J; bases not matched to a gene: 5. The CDR3 extends over 15 amino acids. Germline assignment: CDR1 SGHAT and CDR2 FQNNGV. CDR3 sequence (DNA): TGTGCCAGCAGCGAGGGGGCTGGGGGGGCCAACGTCCTGACTTTC. This gives the protein CASSEGAGGANVLTF.

A few counts support this clone. This chain uses TRBV11-2 with TRBJ2-7, with D tentatively TRBD1 (6 bases). CDR3 size: 14 residues. Germline V gene sequence: CDR1 SGHAT, CDR2 FQNNGV. Trimming stripped 5 bases from V and 6 bases from J, with 17 bases between. The CDR3, as DNA: TGTGCCAGCAGCCTGATCCAGGGGACGGGCGAGCAGTACTTC. Its protein is CASSLIQGTGEQYF.

The chain couples TRBV7-8 to TRBJ2-2, with TRBD2 matching 9 bases. CDR1 and CDR2 (germline): SGHVS, FQNEAQ. The CDR3 totals 19 residues. After removal of 8 bases from V and 4 bases from J, the junction contained 20 bases not matched to a gene. CDR3 nucleotides: TGTGCCAGCGGAGCGCAAAAAATTAAAGCGGGGGGACGCACCGGGGAGCTGTTTTTT. Its translation is CASGAQKIKAGGRTGELFF.

CDR3 sequence: CASSFAGSYEQYF. The CDR3 nucleotides are TGTGCCAGCAGTTTTGCCGGGTCCTACGAGCAGTACTTC. The chain uses TRBV28 and TRBJ2-7; D gene ambiguous. Per the germline V gene, CDR1 is MDHEN and CDR2 is SYDVKM. The CDR3 is made up of 13 amino acids. Trimming pared 3 bases from V and 1 base from J, leaving 7 bases between.

The chain couples TRBV19 to TRBJ2-7, with 7 bases aligning to TRBD2. Germline-derived CDR1 and CDR2 are LNHDA and SQIVND (reference sequence). V shed 4 bases, J shed 3 bases, and the junction held 6 bases outside the gene matches. This CDR3 contains 14 residues. The DNA of the CDR3 is TGTGCCAGTAGTAGGGCGGGGGAGAACTACGAGCAGTACTTC. This codes for CASSRAGENYEQYF. Based on the CDR3 plus reference TRBV19 and TRBJ2-7, the full variable domain is DGGITQSPKYLFRKEGQNVTLSCEQNLNHDAMYWYRQDPGQGLRLIYYSQIVNDFQKGDIAEGYSVSREKKESFPLTVTSAQKNPTAFYLCASSRAGENYEQYFGPGTRLTVT.

J is TRBJ2-2 and V is TRBV27; the D gene is possibly TRBD2 (5 bases). From germline, CDR1 is MNHEY and CDR2 SMNVEV (reference sequence). V gave up 10 bases and J gave up 4 bases, with 10 bases separating them. The CDR3 spans 12 residues. The chain's CDR3 is CAIRRGTGELFF. DNA of the CDR3: TGTGCCATTCGACGGGGCACCGGGGAGCTGTTTTTT.

J is TRBJ1-2 and V is TRBV9; D gene uncertain. Trimming cost V 2 bases and J 0 bases, with 8 bases left between them. Germline CDR1 and CDR2: SGDLS and YYNGEE. The CDR3 has 14 amino acids. CDR3 sequence (DNA): TGTGCCAGCAGCGTCACAGCCGCTAACTATGGCTACACCTTC. It specifies CASSVTAANYGYTF.

A word on this clone: In the same sample, other DNA sequences code for this CDR3. The rearrangement joins TRBV5-1 to TRBJ2-5; D not certain. Germline CDR1 is SGHRS and CDR2 is YFSETQ. This CDR3 region has 13 residues. V lost 0 bases and J 4 bases, leaving 7 bases between the germline ends. The CDR3 bases are TGCGCCAGCAGCTTGGCTGGCGGAGAGACCCAGTACTTC. This translates into CASSLAGGETQYF. Based on the CDR3 plus reference TRBV5-1 and TRBJ2-5, the full variable domain is KAGVTQTPRYLIKTRGQQVTLSCSPISGHRSVSWYQQTPGQGLQFLFEYFSETQRNKGNFPGRFSGRQFSNSRSEMNVSTLELGDSALYLCASSLAGGETQYFGPGTRLLVL.

In DNA, the CDR3 is TGTGCCAGCCGAAGCCGCGCAGGGACTAATGAAAAACTGTTTTTT. Protein product: CASRSRAGTNEKLFF. The chain couples TRBV6-5 to TRBJ1-4, with D perhaps TRBD1 (5 bases). Germline V gene data show CDR1 as MNHEY and CDR2 as SVGAGI. The V end was cut by 8 bases, the J end by 2 bases, with 15 bases between. CDR3 length equals 15 residues.